Listed below are T cell receptor beta chains from one sample, sequenced in a study of blood T cell repertoires in COVID-19. Only in-frame clones appear in the TCRdb table, and some are missing; sequencing was by immunoSEQ multiplex PCR. The table has about 51,000 clones, around 90% seen once. The sequenced material came from peripheral blood. These receptors came from a man aged 50 or older with acute or convalescent COVID-19. The CDR3 runs from the conserved cysteine through the conserved F or W. Each record gives: J gene, V gene, clone size, D gene, CDR3 protein, CDR3 DNA. A D gene is named only where the DNA matches it firmly. For some rows the clone size is stated as once, few or many, or as a class when expanded; others skip it.

TRBJ2-2	TRBV3-1/TRBV3-2	once	TRBD2	CASSLTSGANTGELFF	TGTGCCAGCAGCCTCACTAGCGGGGCGAACACCGGGGAGCTGTTTTTT
TRBJ2-7	TRBV19	-	TRBD1	CASSKGQDYEQYF	TGTGCCAGTAGTAAGGGACAGGACTACGAGCAGTACTTC
TRBJ1-2	TRBV19	-	TRBD1	CASSPGQGITNYGYTF	TGTGCCAGTAGTCCGGGACAGGGGATTACTAACTATGGCTACACCTTC
TRBJ1-3	TRBV5-1	-	TRBD1	CASSGGTGGSSGNTIYF	TGCGCCAGCAGCGGGGGGACAGGGGGCTCCTCTGGAAACACCATATATTTT
TRBJ2-5	TRBV14	-	-	CASSPTGPAETQYF	TGTGCCAGCAGCCCGACAGGTCCGGCCGAGACCCAGTACTTC
TRBJ1-1	TRBV7-3	-	-	CASSLRGDTEAFF	TGTGCCAGCAGCTTACGGGGGGACACTGAAGCTTTCTTT
TRBJ2-3	TRBV19	-	-	CASSKGDADTQYF	TGTGCCAGTAGTAAGGGGGACGCAGATACGCAGTATTTT
TRBJ2-1	TRBV19	-	-	CASSIGRGSSYNEQFF	TGTGCCAGTAGTATAGGAAGGGGAAGCTCCTACAATGAGCAGTTCTTC
TRBJ1-5	TRBV5-5	-	-	CASSREGKDQPQHF	TGTGCCAGCAGCCGGGAGGGGAAAGATCAGCCCCAGCATTTT
TRBJ1-1	TRBV7-9	-	TRBD1	CASAWTGSGTEAFF	TGTGCCAGCGCTTGGACAGGGTCGGGCACTGAAGCTTTCTTT
TRBJ2-1	TRBV19	-	TRBD2	CASSIYGLAGGRNEQFF	TGTGCCAGTAGTATCTACGGACTAGCGGGGGGCAGGAATGAGCAGTTCTTC
TRBJ2-1	TRBV11-2	-	-	CASTRGGGLPSYNEQFF	TGTGCCAGCACTCGAGGGGGGGGCCTACCCAGTTACAATGAGCAGTTCTTC
TRBJ2-1	TRBV6-4	-	TRBD1	CASSPGQGRNNEQFF	TGTGCCAGCAGTCCAGGACAGGGAAGGAACAATGAGCAGTTCTTC
TRBJ2-4	TRBV7-2	-	-	CASSPSETRGNIQYF	TGTGCCAGCAGCCCTAGCGAAACCCGAGGGAACATTCAGTACTTC
TRBJ1-6	TRBV27	-	TRBD1	CASGRPGDRGDSPLHF	TGTGCCAGCGGGAGACCGGGGGACAGGGGTGATTCACCCCTCCACTTT
TRBJ2-1	TRBV14	-	-	CASSHLSPRAANGYNEQFF	TGTGCCAGCAGCCATCTGTCTCCGCGGGCGGCCAACGGGTACAATGAGCAGTTCTTC
TRBJ1-6	TRBV30	-	TRBD1	CAWSVILQGGSPLHF	TGTGCCTGGAGTGTAATCCTACAGGGGGGATCACCCCTCCACTTT
TRBJ1-5	TRBV10-2	once	-	CASSESPGDLAYSNQPQHF	TGCGCCAGCAGTGAGTCGCCGGGGGACCTCGCTTATAGCAATCAGCCCCAGCATTTT
TRBJ1-4	TRBV7-9	-	-	CASSLSQALNEKLFF	TGTGCCAGCAGCTTATCGCAGGCCTTGAATGAAAAACTGTTTTTT
TRBJ1-1	TRBV19	-	TRBD1	CASSMAGTDPAAFF	TGTGCCAGTAGTATGGCTGGGACAGATCCGGCAGCTTTCTTT
TRBJ2-1	TRBV7-3	-	-	CASSLGLAPYNEQFF	TGTGCCAGCAGCTTGGGCCTAGCGCCCTACAATGAGCAGTTCTTC
TRBJ2-1	TRBV3-1/TRBV3-2	-	TRBD1	CASSKGQGNNEQFF	TGTGCCAGCAGCAAGGGACAGGGGAACAATGAGCAGTTCTTC
TRBJ2-7	TRBV3-1/TRBV3-2	-	-	CASSQSPLAREQYF	TGTGCCAGCAGCCAATCTCCGCTAGCGCGGGAGCAGTACTTC
TRBJ1-3	TRBV20-1	once	-	CSASPRVGNTIYF	TGCAGTGCTAGTCCTCGGGTCGGAAACACCATATATTTT
TRBJ2-3	TRBV29-1	-	TRBD1	CSVGPIPGQGGTDTQYF	TGCAGCGTTGGCCCTATCCCGGGACAGGGGGGCACAGATACGCAGTATTTT
TRBJ2-2	TRBV18	-	TRBD1	CASRKGQQNTGELFF	TGTGCCAGCCGTAAGGGACAGCAGAACACCGGGGAGCTGTTTTTT
TRBJ2-1	TRBV2	once	-	CASSDEQRIRNNEQFF	TGTGCCAGCAGTGATGAGCAAAGGATCAGGAACAATGAGCAGTTCTTC
TRBJ1-1	TRBV5-1	-	-	CASSLDREGTEAFF	TGCGCCAGCAGCTTGGACAGGGAGGGCACTGAAGCTTTCTTT
TRBJ2-7	TRBV2	-	-	CASSELGGGGYEQYF	TGTGCCAGCAGTGAATTGGGAGGGGGTGGCTACGAGCAGTACTTC
TRBJ1-2	TRBV5-1	-	-	CASSLEGVGYTF	TGCGCCAGCAGCTTGGAAGGGGTCGGCTACACCTTC
TRBJ1-4	TRBV5-6	-	TRBD1	CASSFWTGIEKLFF	TGTGCCAGCAGCTTCTGGACAGGGATAGAAAAACTGTTTTTT
TRBJ2-2	TRBV3-1/TRBV3-2	-	TRBD1	CASSHRGNDGGELFF	TGTGCCAGCAGCCACAGGGGGAATGATGGCGGGGAGCTGTTTTTT
TRBJ1-2	TRBV6-5	-	TRBD1	CASRSGTGAYGYTF	TGTGCCAGCAGGTCCGGGACAGGGGCCTATGGCTACACCTTC
TRBJ1-5	TRBV5-5	-	-	CASSFSGLHQPQHF	TGTGCCAGCAGCTTTTCCGGGTTGCATCAGCCCCAGCATTTT
TRBJ1-4	TRBV23-1	-	-	CATLKGQGRATNEKLFF	TGCGCCACCTTAAAGGGGCAGGGAAGGGCAACTAATGAAAAACTGTTTTTT
TRBJ1-4	TRBV30	-	-	CAWSLGEATNEKLFF	TGTGCCTGGAGTCTAGGGGAAGCAACTAATGAAAAACTGTTTTTT
TRBJ2-5	TRBV5-4	-	-	CASSLGGGLETQYF	TGTGCCAGCAGCTTGGGAGGGGGTCTTGAGACCCAGTACTTC
TRBJ1-4	TRBV10-2	once	-	CASSERVGATNEKLFF	TGCGCCAGCAGTGAGCGCGTAGGGGCAACTAATGAAAAACTGTTTTTT
TRBJ1-5	TRBV19	-	-	CASQRAWTVRNQPQHF	TGTGCCAGCCAAAGGGCGTGGACAGTACGCAATCAGCCCCAGCATTTT
TRBJ1-1	TRBV30	-	TRBD1	CASRDRAGTEAFF	TGTGCCTCCCGGGACAGGGCCGGTACTGAAGCTTTCTTT